The entry below gives a single TCR beta chain sequence along with its context. How the authors handled the data: Amplification of reference gene primers was used by the study to estimate nucleated cell counts. TCRdb keeps only in-frame clones here, not all; method: immunoSEQ multiplex PCR. V, J and clone size were drawn from that table, and D and trimming were deduced from the DNA. In the table there are hundreds of thousands of clones, about 86% of which are singletons. The sample belongs to a study of blood T cell repertoires in COVID-19. Study overall: COVID-19 samples, acute and convalescent, were from the United States, Italy and Spain. T cells, B-cell-depleted T cells, or PBMCs supplied cDNA or gDNA.

Looked up from germline, CDR1 is LNHDA and CDR2 is SQIVND (reference sequence). V lost 11 bases to trimming and J lost 1 base, with 11 bases between them. This CDR3 is 13 amino acids long. The rearrangement links TRBV19 to TRBJ2-2, with TRBD2 as a possible D gene (6 bases). The sequenced material came from peripheral blood. This receptor was identified in a woman aged 70-85 years with COVID-19, enrolled during active disease. The CDR3 sequence: CALGGGNTGELFF. Written as DNA, the CDR3 is TGTGCCTTGGGGGGAGGGAACACCGGGGAGCTGTTTTTT. The variable domain in full, completed from reference TRBV19 and TRBJ2-2, reads DGGITQSPKYLFRKEGQNVTLSCEQNLNHDAMYWYRQDPGQGLRLIYYSQIVNDFQKGDIAEGYSVSREKKESFPLTVTSAQKNPTAFYLCALGGGNTGELFFGEGSRLTVL.